The present entry profiles one T cell receptor beta chain with its context. Primers included in the PCR were 60 Vbeta and 13 Jbeta primers. Data came from immunoSEQ multiplex PCR; TCRdb stores just in-frame clones and leaves some out. Of about 150,000 clones in the sample, 60% to 85% are singletons; the top ten hold 10% to 15%. This sample was taken from a study of cytomegalovirus exposure and HLA in healthy donors. Material for sequencing was PBMCs. The receptor was isolated from a man in his forties in good health and CMV-seropositive.

CDR3 nucleotide sequence: TGTGCTAGTGCCCCATCGGGAGGCTATGGCTACACCTTC. Its protein product is CASAPSGGYGYTF. This chain uses TRBV12-5 with TRBJ1-2; D is ambiguous. The CDR3 spans 13 residues. In germline, CDR1 is LGHNT, CDR2 FRNRAP. V lost 7 bases to trimming and J lost 4 bases, with 13 bases between them. Using reference TRBV12-5 and TRBJ1-2 for the parts outside the CDR3, the full variable domain is DARVTQTPRHKVTEMGQEVTMRCQPILGHNTVFWYRQTMMQGLELLAYFRNRAPLDDSGMPKDRFSAEMPDATLATLKIQPSEPRDSAVYFCASAPSGGYGYTFGSGTRLTVV.